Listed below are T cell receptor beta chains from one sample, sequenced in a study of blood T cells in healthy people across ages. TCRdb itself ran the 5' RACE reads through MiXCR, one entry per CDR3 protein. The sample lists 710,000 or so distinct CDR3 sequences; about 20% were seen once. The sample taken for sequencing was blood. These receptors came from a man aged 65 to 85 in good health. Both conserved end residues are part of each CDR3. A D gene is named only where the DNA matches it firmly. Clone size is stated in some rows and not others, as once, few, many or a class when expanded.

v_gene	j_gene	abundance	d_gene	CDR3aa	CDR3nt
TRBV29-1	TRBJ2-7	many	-	CSVHPGSTISYEQYF	TGCAGCGTACACCCGGGCTCGACGATCTCCTACGAGCAGTACTTC
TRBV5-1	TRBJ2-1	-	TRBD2	CASFPGGRSYNEQFF	TGCGCCAGCTTTCCGGGAGGCCGCTCCTACAATGAGCAGTTCTTC
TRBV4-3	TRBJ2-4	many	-	CASSQERWAENIQYF	TGCGCCAGCAGCCAAGAACGTTGGGCAGAAAACATTCAGTACTTC
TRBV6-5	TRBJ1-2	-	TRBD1	CASQIDRGYGYTF	TGTGCCAGCCAGATCGACAGGGGCTATGGCTACACCTTC
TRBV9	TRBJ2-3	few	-	CASNLQVSTDTQYF	TGTGCCAGCAACTTACAGGTTAGCACAGATACGCAGTATTTT
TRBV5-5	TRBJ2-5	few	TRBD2	CASSLRDYLRETQYF	TGTGCCAGCAGCTTGAGGGACTACCTTCGTGAGACCCAGTACTTC
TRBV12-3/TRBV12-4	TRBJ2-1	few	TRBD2	CASSIAGGYLGNEQFF	TGTGCCAGCAGTATAGCGGGGGGTTATCTTGGCAATGAGCAGTTCTTC
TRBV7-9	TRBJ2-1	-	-	CASSRGFDEQFF	TGTGCCAGCAGTCGGGGGTTCGATGAGCAGTTCTTC
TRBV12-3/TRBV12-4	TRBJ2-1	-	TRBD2	CASRRLAGDNYNEQFF	TGTGCCAGCAGAAGACTAGCGGGAGATAACTACAATGAGCAGTTCTTC
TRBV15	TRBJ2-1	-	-	CATSRDQGGEQFF	TGTGCCACCAGCAGAGATCAAGGTGGTGAGCAGTTCTTC
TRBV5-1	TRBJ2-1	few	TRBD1	CASSAGQGNYNEQFF	TGCGCCAGCAGCGCGGGACAGGGAAATTACAATGAGCAGTTCTTC
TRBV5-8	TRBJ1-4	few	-	CASSPRGGRAWEKLFF	TGTGCCAGCAGCCCCCGAGGTGGCAGGGCCTGGGAAAAACTGTTTTTT
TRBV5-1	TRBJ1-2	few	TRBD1	CASSMTGDNYGYTF	TGCGCCAGCAGCATGACAGGGGACAACTATGGCTACACCTTC
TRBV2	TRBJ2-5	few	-	CASMDRTKETQYF	TGTGCCTCCATGGACAGAACCAAAGAGACCCAGTACTTC
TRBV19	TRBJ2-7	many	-	CASSMFDRSYEQYF	TGTGCCAGTAGTATGTTCGACAGGTCCTACGAGCAGTACTTC
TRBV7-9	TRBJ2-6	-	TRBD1	CASSYRDRLPSGANVLTF	TGTGCCAGCAGCTACCGGGACAGGCTCCCCTCTGGGGCCAACGTCCTGACTTTC
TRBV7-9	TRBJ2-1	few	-	CASSLPGQRSTMEQFF	TGTGCCAGCAGCTTACCCGGACAGCGAAGTACAATGGAGCAGTTCTTC
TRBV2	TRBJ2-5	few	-	CASSRVTVRTQETQYF	TGTGCCAGCAGTCGAGTGACGGTTCGGACCCAAGAGACCCAGTACTTC
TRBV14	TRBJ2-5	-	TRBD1	CASSPDLTGDQYF	TGTGCCAGCAGCCCCGACCTCACAGGGGACCAGTACTTC
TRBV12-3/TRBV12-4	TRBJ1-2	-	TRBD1	CASSLWGTGHGYTF	TGTGCCAGCAGTTTATGGGGGACAGGACATGGCTACACCTTC
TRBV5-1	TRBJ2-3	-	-	CASSLFVGETDAQYF	TGCGCCAGCAGCTTGTTTGTGGGGGAGACAGATGCGCAGTATTTT
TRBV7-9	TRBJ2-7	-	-	CASSRNSWGDEQYF	TGTGCCAGCAGCAGAAATTCTTGGGGTGACGAGCAGTACTTC
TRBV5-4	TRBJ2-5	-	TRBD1	CASSWYTGTGQETQYF	TGTGCCAGCAGCTGGTACACCGGGACAGGGCAAGAGACCCAGTACTTC
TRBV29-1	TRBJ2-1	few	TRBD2	CSVGDSGRLNEQFF	TGCAGCGTTGGTGATAGCGGGAGGCTTAATGAGCAGTTCTTC
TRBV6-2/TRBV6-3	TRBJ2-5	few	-	CASSLATGIQETQYF	TGTGCCAGCAGTTTAGCAACAGGGATACAAGAGACCCAGTACTTC
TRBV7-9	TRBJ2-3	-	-	CASGNGPTDTQYF	TGTGCCAGCGGAAACGGGCCCACAGATACGCAGTATTTT
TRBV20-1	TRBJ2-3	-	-	CSARVWRISTDTQYF	TGCAGTGCTAGAGTATGGCGGATTAGCACAGATACGCAGTATTTT
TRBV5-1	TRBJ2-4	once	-	CASRAGDLAKNIQYF	TGCGCCAGCAGAGCAGGAGACCTAGCCAAAAACATTCAGTACTTC
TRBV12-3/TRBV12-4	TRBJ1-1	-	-	CASSLEQVGTEAFF	TGTGCCAGCAGTTTAGAACAGGTTGGCACTGAAGCTTTCTTT
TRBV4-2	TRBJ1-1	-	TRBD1	CASSQPPQWQGVGGTEAFF	TGTGCCAGCAGCCAACCCCCCCAGTGGCAGGGGGTTGGGGGCACTGAAGCTTTCTTT
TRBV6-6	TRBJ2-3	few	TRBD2	CAVTQGGGTDTQYF	TGTGCCGTCACTCAGGGAGGGGGCACAGATACGCAGTATTTT
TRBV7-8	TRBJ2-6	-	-	CASSLGQTGANVLTF	TGTGCCAGCAGCCTTGGACAGACTGGGGCCAACGTCCTGACTTTC
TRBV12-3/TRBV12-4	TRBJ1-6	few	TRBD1	CASSPTGADSPLHF	TGTGCCAGTTCGCCGACAGGGGCTGATTCACCCCTCCACTTT
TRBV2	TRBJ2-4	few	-	CASSEGEAKNIQYF	TGTGCCAGCAGTGAGGGAGAAGCCAAAAACATTCAGTACTTC
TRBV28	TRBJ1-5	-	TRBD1	CASSSPGTGQAQPQHF	TGTGCCAGCAGTTCCCCCGGGACAGGGCAGGCTCAGCCCCAGCATTTT
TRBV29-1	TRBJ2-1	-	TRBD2	CSVEGGGRGLNEQFF	TGCAGCGTTGAAGGGGGCGGGAGGGGCCTCAATGAGCAGTTCTTC
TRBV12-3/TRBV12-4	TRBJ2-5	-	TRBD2	CASSSAGGQETQYF	TGTGCCAGCAGTTCGGCGGGGGGGCAAGAGACCCAGTACTTC
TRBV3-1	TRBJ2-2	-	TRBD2	CASSPSIGGYTGELFF	TGTGCCAGCAGTCCCTCGATCGGGGGGTACACCGGGGAGCTGTTTTTT
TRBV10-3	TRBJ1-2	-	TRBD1	CAISAGGAHGYTF	TGTGCCATCAGTGCAGGGGGTGCTCATGGCTACACCTTC
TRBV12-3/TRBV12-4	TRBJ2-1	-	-	CASSPRTSKYNEQFF	TGTGCCAGCAGTCCCCGGACATCCAAATACAATGAGCAGTTCTTC
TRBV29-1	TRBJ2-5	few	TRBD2	CSEGVAGVETQYF	TGCAGTGAGGGCGTAGCGGGAGTTGAGACCCAGTACTTC
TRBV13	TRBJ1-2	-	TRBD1	CASSSVGRQGNYGYTF	TGTGCCAGCAGCTCTGTGGGCCGACAGGGAAACTATGGCTACACCTTC
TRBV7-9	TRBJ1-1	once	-	CASSLEGTLGTEAFF	TGTGCCAGCAGCTTAGAAGGGACCCTCGGGACTGAAGCTTTCTTT
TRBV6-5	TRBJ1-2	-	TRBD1	CASSYSRQGAYGYTF	TGTGCCAGCAGTTACTCGAGGCAGGGGGCCTATGGCTACACCTTC
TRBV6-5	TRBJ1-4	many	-	CASSYETRTAEKLFF	TGTGCCAGCAGTTACGAGACCCGGACAGCCGAAAAACTGTTTTTT
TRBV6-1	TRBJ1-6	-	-	CASTGSSSPLHF	TGTGCCAGCACTGGGTCAAGTTCACCCCTCCACTTT
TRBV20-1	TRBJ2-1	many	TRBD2	CSVLAVYNEQFF	TGCAGTGTACTAGCGGTCTACAATGAGCAGTTCTTC
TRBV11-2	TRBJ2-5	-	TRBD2	CASSLDMGGGPFF	TGTGCCAGCAGCTTAGATATGGGCGGGGGACCGTTCTTC
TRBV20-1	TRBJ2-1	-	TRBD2	CSAVRTSGYNEQFF	TGCAGTGCTGTTAGGACTAGCGGTTACAATGAGCAGTTCTTC
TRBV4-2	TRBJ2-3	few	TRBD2	CASSRGAGVGKDTQYF	TGTGCCAGCAGCCGAGGAGCGGGAGTGGGGAAAGATACGCAGTATTTT
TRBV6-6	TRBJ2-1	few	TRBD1	CASSNSDRVYNEQFF	TGTGCCAGCAGTAATTCCGACAGGGTCTACAATGAGCAGTTCTTC
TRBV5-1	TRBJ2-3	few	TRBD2	CASSTTGTNRDTQYF	TGCGCCAGCAGCACAACCGGGACTAACCGAGATACGCAGTATTTT
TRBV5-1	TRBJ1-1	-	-	CASSLNRATAFF	TGCGCCAGCAGCTTAAATCGGGCGACAGCTTTCTTT
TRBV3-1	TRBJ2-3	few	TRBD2	CASSRLSAGGTDTQYF	TGTGCCAGCAGCCGCCTCTCCGCGGGGGGCACAGATACGCAGTATTTT
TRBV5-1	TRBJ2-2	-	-	CASSLFGTSYTGELFF	TGCGCCAGCAGCTTGTTCGGGACTTCCTACACCGGGGAGCTGTTTTTT